These 20 T cell receptor beta chains came from one sample sequenced in a study of monozygotic twins with inflammatory bowel disease. TCRdb re-called the 5' RACE reads, yielding one record per CDR3 amino acid sequence without DNA. The listing records about 380,000 distinct CDR3 sequences. Sequencing used blood. All receptors derive from a human donor with ulcerative colitis or Crohn's disease, or a healthy co-twin of an affected twin (not recorded which).

The V and J genes are TRBV20-1 and TRBJ1-2; TCRdb picks TRBD1, but there is no DNA to check that call. Germline V CDR1 and CDR2: DFQATT, SNEGSKA (reference sequence). The CDR3 contains 16 residues. The CDR3 spells CSAPGQGRDYNYGYTF.

This chain joins TRBV5-5 and TRBJ2-3; TCRdb returns TRBD2, unconfirmable since there is no DNA. Germline CDR1 is SGHKS and CDR2 is YYEKEE (reference sequence). The CDR3 covers 14 residues. The CDR3 protein is CASSLEGSTDTQCF.

The chain has TRBV11-2 and TRBJ2-2; the TCRdb call, TRBD2, lacks DNA for checking. The CDR3 spans 16 residues. Germline V gives CDR1 SGHAT, CDR2 FQNNGV. CDR3 loop: CASSLQPPTNTGELFF.

This sequence joins TRBV12-3 or TRBV12-4 and TRBJ2-1; TCRdb names TRBD2, which stays unverified in the absence of DNA. This CDR3 region has 14 residues. The CDR3 region is CASSLEGGEAEQFF.

The chain uses TRBV11-2 and TRBJ2-3. The CDR3 sequence is 18 residues long. Germline V CDR1 and CDR2: SGHAT, FQNNGV. This CDR3 reads CASSLFGRPAGGTDTQYF.

V usage is TRBV20-1 and J usage is TRBJ2-3. Germline CDR1 is DFQATT and CDR2 is SNEGSKA (reference sequence). The length of the CDR3 is 16 residues. The CDR3 sequence is CSARDRGRTYTDTQYF.

The chain carries TRBV25-1 and TRBJ1-3. CDR3 length equals 13 residues. Germline loops: CDR1 MGHDK, CDR2 SYGVNS. CDR3: CASSEIAGNTIYF.

The V and J genes are TRBV27 and TRBJ2-1; TCRdb selects TRBD1, and the lack of DNA leaves this call unchecked. Germline V lookup: CDR1 MNHEY, CDR2 SMNVEV (reference sequence). The CDR3 contains 13 residues. CDR3 protein: CASGTPSYNEQFF.

The chain employs TRBV3-1 and TRBJ2-7; TCRdb names TRBD2, which stays unverified in the absence of DNA. The CDR3 runs 15 residues. Germline CDR1 is LGHDT and CDR2 is YNNKEL (reference sequence). The CDR3 sequence is CASSQKGAPREGQYF.

V gene TRBV5-1 combines with J gene TRBJ1-1; the D call of TRBD1 rests on TCRdb alone, since no DNA is present to check it. The CDR3 covers 14 residues. Looked up from germline, CDR1 is SGHRS and CDR2 is YFSETQ. CDR3 residues: CASSFIQGGSEAFF. The whole variable domain, filled in from reference TRBV5-1 and TRBJ1-1, reads KAGVTQTPRYLIKTRGQQVTLSCSPISGHRSVSWYQQTPGQGLQFLFEYFSETQRNKGNFPGRFSGRQFSNSRSEMNVSTLELGDSALYLCASSFIQGGSEAFFGQGTRLTVV.

The chain employs TRBV15 and TRBJ2-6; TCRdb gives TRBD1 as the D gene, but with no DNA this cannot be confirmed. The CDR3 is 19 residues long. Germline V gives CDR1 LNHNV, CDR2 YYDKDF (reference sequence). CDR3 residues: CATSRDSGTGLSGANVLTF.

The rearrangement uses TRBV28 and TRBJ2-3. The CDR3 has 14 amino acids. Per germline, CDR1 MDHEN and CDR2 SYDVKM. The CDR3 reads CASSFVLVPDTQYF.

The rearrangement links TRBV12-3 or TRBV12-4 to TRBJ2-3; the TCRdb D gene call, TRBD2, has no DNA to confirm it. The CDR3 extends over 17 amino acids. CDR3 in amino acids: CASSYYSDYRDTDTQYF.

The CDR3 region is CASSLDGAIISYEQYF. This chain connects TRBV5-1 to TRBJ2-7. CDR1 is SGHRS and CDR2 is YFSETQ in the germline V gene. This CDR3 comprises 16 residues. Supplemented by reference TRBV5-1 and TRBJ2-7, the full variable domain reads KAGVTQTPRYLIKTRGQQVTLSCSPISGHRSVSWYQQTPGQGLQFLFEYFSETQRNKGNFPGRFSGRQFSNSRSEMNVSTLELGDSALYLCASSLDGAIISYEQYFGPGTRLTVT.

The rearrangement links TRBV5-1 to TRBJ2-7. This CDR3 contains 14 residues. Looked up from germline, CDR1 is SGHRS and CDR2 is YFSETQ. The CDR3 here is CASRDTLSSYEQYF.

The gene calls are TRBV4-1 and TRBJ2-7; absent DNA, TCRdb's TRBD2 call cannot be checked. CDR1 and CDR2 (germline): MGHRA, YSYEKL. The CDR3 is 15 residues long. CDR3 residues: CASSQASGLAREQYF.

J is TRBJ2-7 and V is TRBV7-9; the TCRdb call, TRBD1, lacks DNA for checking. CDR3 size: 14 residues. Germline V gene sequence: CDR1 SEHNR, CDR2 FQNEAQ (reference sequence). The CDR3 loop reads CASSSPGPYYEQYF. The full variable domain, completed using reference TRBV7-9 and TRBJ2-7, is DTGVSQNPRHKITKRGQNVTFRCDPISEHNRLYWYRQTLGQGPEFLTYFQNEAQLEKSRLLSDRFSAERPKGSFSTLEIQRTEQGDSAMYLCASSSPGPYYEQYFGPGTRLTVT.

This sequence joins TRBV20-1 and TRBJ1-5; the D call from TCRdb, TRBD1, cannot be confirmed without DNA. This CDR3 spans 18 amino acids. In germline, CDR1 is DFQATT, CDR2 SNEGSKA (reference sequence). The CDR3 here is CSARDARGGRSGNQPQHF.

The chain has TRBV6-1 and TRBJ1-2; TCRdb proposes TRBD1, but this gene call is untestable without DNA. The length of the CDR3 is 14 residues. Germline CDR1 and CDR2: MNHNS and SASEGT. Here the CDR3 reads CASRPHTGSYGYTF.

The V call is TRBV7-9, the J call TRBJ1-6; TCRdb names TRBD1, which stays unverified in the absence of DNA. The CDR3 contains 15 residues. The germline gives CDR1 SEHNR, CDR2 FQNEAQ (reference sequence). The CDR3 protein is CASSFRVGRDSPLHF.